This TCR beta chain comes out of a study of shared T cell receptors in the human thymus. This CDR3 has 19 residues. Trimming pared 4 bases from V and 0 bases from J, leaving 23 bases between. The germline V gene encodes CDR1 SGHRS and CDR2 YFSETQ. Only in-frame clones appear in the TCRdb table, and some are missing; sequencing was by immunoSEQ multiplex PCR. The profile shows about 610,000 clones, around 89% of them singletons. The same sample was also used in a study of human thymus T cells. That study reports: The thymus was resected at corrective cardiac surgery. Biased V and J segment usage appeared in thymus and peripheral blood. Related research has reported that thymic repertoires overlap highly among unrelated individuals.

This TCR was sampled from a boy younger than two with a congenital heart defect. J is TRBJ1-3 and V is TRBV5-1; D remains ambiguous. Sequenced material: thymocytes. The CDR3, as DNA: TGCGCCAGCAGCCCAGCCCATCTATTCGCGGGGTGCTCTGGAAACACCATATATTTT. This encodes CASSPAHLFAGCSGNTIYF. Drawing the rest from reference TRBV5-1 and TRBJ1-3, the complete variable domain is KAGVTQTPRYLIKTRGQQVTLSCSPISGHRSVSWYQQTPGQGLQFLFEYFSETQRNKGNFPGRFSGRQFSNSRSEMNVSTLELGDSALYLCASSPAHLFAGCSGNTIYFGEGSWLTVV.